The 30 T cell receptor beta chains below come from one sample, sequenced in a study of tumor-infiltrating lymphocytes in localized non-small cell lung cancer (dated by TCRdb to the early 2020s). Library generation was performed with the immunoSEQ multiplex PCR assay. Not all clones reach the TCRdb copy of this immuneACCESS table, which keeps in-frame sequences only. Checked studies attribute under half of the gap to unresolved V genes and leave the rest unexplained. This sample is represented by some 13,000 clones; around four fifths of them were singletons. Roughly an eighth of the sample is taken by the ten largest. The sample comprised uninvolved lung tissue not adjacent to the tumor. The receptor source for this set is a human donor with non-small cell lung cancer.

This clone has just a few counts. The gene calls are TRBV5-4 and TRBJ1-4; D is unclear. Per germline, CDR1 SGHNT and CDR2 YYREEE (reference sequence). Trimming took 0 bases from V and 3 from J, leaving 3 bases between them. The CDR3 length is 13 residues. The CDR3 region has the DNA TGTGCCAGCAGCTTGGAGTCTAATGAAAAACTGTTTTTT. Protein product: CASSLESNEKLFF.

The chain is built from TRBV29-1 and TRBJ1-5; no clear D gene. The CDR3 length is 15 residues. The V end was cut by 4 bases, the J end by 4 bases, with 17 bases between. Germline V gives CDR1 SQVTM, CDR2 ANQGSEA. In DNA, the CDR3 is TGCAGCGTTGCGGGTGGGCCCACCTCTAATCAGCCCCAGCATTTT. This codes for CSVAGGPTSNQPQHF.

This clone appeared once. A read error may be the cause here, since a much bigger clone is one base away. Other DNA sequences in this specimen translate into the identical CDR3. The gene calls are TRBV7-2 and TRBJ1-1; D perhaps matches TRBD1 (6 bases). The length of the CDR3 is 14 residues. CDR1 is SGHTA and CDR2 is FQGNSA in the germline V gene. Trimming took 5 bases from V and 4 from J, leaving 14 bases between them. The chain's CDR3 is CASSPGRGSTEAFF. The DNA of the CDR3 is TGTGCCAGCAGCCCTGGGAGGGGGTCCACTGAAGCTTTCTTT.

The chain couples TRBV6-1 to TRBJ1-3; tentative D call: TRBD1 (6 bases). V was shortened by 1 base and J by 2 bases, with 15 bases between the two germline ends. In germline, CDR1 is MNHNS, CDR2 SASEGT. The CDR3 length is 17 residues. In nucleotides, the CDR3 is TGTGCCAGCAGTGAAGGGACGGGCAGGGGTCCTGGAAACACCATATATTTT. Translating it yields CASSEGTGRGPGNTIYF.

This clone appeared once. This chain connects TRBV19 to TRBJ2-7; TRBD1 matches 9 bases. Trimming took 1 base from V and 7 from J; bases not matched to a gene: 2. The germline V gene encodes CDR1 LNHDA and CDR2 SQIVND (reference sequence). This CDR3 is built from 13 residues. DNA of the CDR3: TGTGCCAGTAGTATAGGGACAGGGGTTGAGCAGTACTTC. Its translation is CASSIGTGVEQYF.

The chain uses TRBV7-2 and TRBJ2-3, with D unresolved. This CDR3 has 12 amino acids. Germline V gives CDR1 SGHTA, CDR2 FQGNSA. Trimming removed 2 bases at V and 4 bases at J, with 4 bases between. CDR3: CASSLRADTQYF. The CDR3 DNA reads as TGTGCCAGCAGCTTAAGAGCAGATACGCAGTATTTT.

The V gene is TRBV28, the J gene TRBJ1-2; the match to TRBD1 covers 7 bases. J gave up 2 bases and V 6 bases, and 3 bases lay outside the gene matches. There are 13 residues in the CDR3. The germline CDR1 and CDR2 sequences are MDHEN and SYDVKM. The CDR3: CASRQQGNYGYTF. Written as DNA, the CDR3 is TGTGCCAGCAGACAACAGGGGAACTATGGCTACACCTTC.

V gene TRBV20-1 combines with J gene TRBJ1-1, with unresolved D. The CDR3 runs to 10 residues. Looked up from germline, CDR1 is DFQATT and CDR2 is SNEGSKA (reference sequence). Trimming removed 5 bases at V and 4 bases at J, with 5 bases between. DNA of the CDR3: TGCAGTGCTGGCACCACTGAAGCTTTCTTT. Translated: CSAGTTEAFF.

The chain employs TRBV6-1 and TRBJ2-7; 8 nucleotides match TRBD2. The CDR3 has 15 residues. With V trimmed by 4 bases and J by 5 bases, 10 bases remained unmatched. Per the germline V gene, CDR1 is MNHNS and CDR2 is SASEGT. CDR3 DNA: TGTGCCAGCAGTGGGGCAGCGGGAGCTATCCACGAGCAGTACTTC. This translates into CASSGAAGAIHEQYF.

The chain carries TRBV9 and TRBJ1-1, with a weak D call TRBD1 (6 bases). Trimming removed 0 bases from V and 0 bases from J, with 6 bases in between. CDR1 is SGDLS, CDR2 YYNGEE, per germline. The CDR3 has 14 amino acids. The CDR3: CASSVGTVNTEAFF. The CDR3 DNA reads as TGTGCCAGCAGCGTAGGGACAGTGAACACTGAAGCTTTCTTT.

This clone has just a few counts. The V and J genes are TRBV28 and TRBJ2-1; D may be TRBD1 (6 bases). Germline CDR1 and CDR2: MDHEN and SYDVKM. The V end lost 7 bases, the J end lost 6 bases, and 19 bases lay between the germline ends. The length of the CDR3 is 15 residues. For the CDR3, the DNA is TGTGCCAGCAACCTGGGGCAGGGGAATGTCAATGAGCAGTTCTTC. This sequence encodes CASNLGQGNVNEQFF. Full variable domain (missing parts from reference TRBV28 and TRBJ2-1): DVKVTQSSRYLVKRTGEKVFLECVQDMDHENMFWYRQDPGLGLRLIYFSYDVKMKEKGDIPEGYSVSREKKERFSLILESASTNQTSMYLCASNLGQGNVNEQFFGPGTRLTVL.

The V call is TRBV19, the J call TRBJ1-5; no firm D call. Germline loops: CDR1 LNHDA, CDR2 SQIVND (reference sequence). Trimming took 5 bases from V and 0 from J, leaving 11 bases between them. The CDR3 covers 15 residues. The CDR3: CASSPTGDSNQPQHF. The CDR3 DNA is TGTGCCAGTAGTCCGACGGGAGATAGCAATCAGCCCCAGCATTTT.

The V and J genes are TRBV5-1 and TRBJ2-7; 9 bases line up with TRBD1. This CDR3 has 15 residues. CDR1 SGHRS and CDR2 YFSETQ come from the germline V gene. The V segment lost 2 bases and the J segment 3 bases; nucleotides outside the gene matches: 6. The chain's CDR3 is CASSFAGTGFYEQYF. The CDR3 DNA sequence: TGCGCCAGCAGCTTTGCCGGGACAGGGTTCTACGAGCAGTACTTC.

V usage is TRBV13 and J usage is TRBJ2-7; no clear D gene. The CDR3 totals 12 residues. The germline gives CDR1 PRHDT, CDR2 FYEKMQ (reference sequence). Trimming took off 0 bases at V and 6 bases at J, with 6 bases between the two ends. The CDR3 nucleotides are TGTGCCAGCAGCTTAGGGGGTCTCGAGCAGTACTTC. Translation gives CASSLGGLEQYF.

This rearrangement joins TRBV11-2 to TRBJ2-1; D is tentatively TRBD1 or TRBD2 (5 bases each). Germline V gives CDR1 SGHAT, CDR2 FQNNGV. CDR3 length: 15 residues. Trimming cost V 5 bases and J 4 bases, with 15 bases left between them. Here the CDR3 reads CASSHPGLLYNEQFF. In DNA form, the CDR3 reads TGTGCCAGCAGCCATCCGGGGCTGTTATACAATGAGCAGTTCTTC. Together with reference TRBV11-2 and TRBJ2-1, the CDR3 gives the full variable domain: EAGVAQSPRYKIIEKRQSVAFWCNPISGHATLYWYQQILGQGPKLLIQFQNNGVVDDSQLPKDRFSAERLKGVDSTLKIQPAKLEDSAVYLCASSHPGLLYNEQFFGPGTRLTVL.

CDR3 loop: CASSERGNTIYF. In DNA form, the CDR3 reads TGTGCCAGCAGTGAGAGGGGAAACACCATATATTTT. The rearrangement joins TRBV2 to TRBJ1-3; no clear D. Between the trimmed V and J ends, which lost 3 bases and 4 bases, there was a span of 4 bases. Germline V lookup: CDR1 SNHLY, CDR2 FYNNEI. The CDR3 extends over 12 amino acids.

This sequence joins TRBV7-2 and TRBJ2-5; 7 bases line up with TRBD2. V was pared by 3 bases and J by 5 bases, with 9 bases of the junction left unmatched. This CDR3 is 15 amino acids long. Germline V gene sequence: CDR1 SGHTA, CDR2 FQGNSA. The CDR3 loop reads CASSFGTVRGETQYF. The CDR3 DNA reads TGTGCCAGCAGCTTCGGGACGGTGCGGGGGGAGACCCAGTACTTC.

This chain joins TRBV28 and TRBJ2-1, with D hard to call. The CDR3 length is 12 residues. Germline V gene lookup returns CDR1 MDHEN and CDR2 SYDVKM. Trimming took 3 bases from V and 9 from J, leaving 9 bases between them. CDR3 bases: TGTGCCAGCAGTTTGACCCTCGGTGAGCAGTTCTTC. Its protein is CASSLTLGEQFF.

The chain combines TRBV5-6 with TRBJ1-1, with no clear D. Germline CDR1 SGHDT, CDR2 YYEEEE. The V gene lost 2 bases and the J gene lost 0 bases, with 8 bases spanning the gap. The CDR3 sequence is 14 residues long. CDR3 region: CASSFRVMNTEAFF. The CDR3 DNA is TGTGCCAGCAGCTTTCGGGTCATGAACACTGAAGCTTTCTTT.

In its sample, this clone was seen once. The chain links TRBV5-6 to TRBJ2-7, with 8 bases fitting TRBD2. The CDR3 loop spans 14 amino acids. The trim removed 3 bases at V and 2 bases at J, leaving 4 bases unmatched. Germline-derived CDR1 and CDR2 are SGHDT and YYEEEE. Here the CDR3 DNA reads TGTGCCAGCAGCTCTGTAGCGGGGACCTACGAGCAGTACTTC. It yields the protein CASSSVAGTYEQYF.

The sample holds a few counts of this clone. This sequence joins TRBV6-6 and TRBJ1-5; TRBD1 matches at 7 bases. Germline CDR1 is MNHNY and CDR2 is SVGAGI (reference sequence). The V gene end was trimmed by 2 bases and the J gene end by 0 bases; junction bases not matched to a gene: 1. This CDR3 region has 15 residues. The CDR3 protein is CASSYGTASNQPQHF. CDR3 sequence (DNA): TGTGCCAGCAGTTACGGGACAGCTAGCAATCAGCCCCAGCATTTT.

The rearrangement uses TRBV28 and TRBJ1-2; 7 bases match TRBD1. CDR1 and CDR2 (germline): MDHEN, SYDVKM. The CDR3 has 15 amino acids. J gave up 6 bases and V 6 bases, and 13 bases lay outside the gene matches. The CDR3 DNA reads as TGTGCCAGCAGAGAGAACAGGGGCCTCGCGGATGGCTACACCTTC. It encodes CASRENRGLADGYTF.

A note on this clone: The sample has other DNA sequences that encode this CDR3 too. This sequence joins TRBV28 and TRBJ2-1, with D possibly being TRBD1 (6 bases). The CDR3 extends over 14 amino acids. Germline V lookup: CDR1 MDHEN, CDR2 SYDVKM. V was pared by 4 bases and J by 2 bases, with 9 bases between. Written as DNA, the CDR3 is TGTGCCAGCAGTTCTGGGACAACCTACAATGAGCAGTTCTTC. Amino acids: CASSSGTTYNEQFF.

The V call is TRBV28, the J call TRBJ2-4; D is ambiguous. Looked up from germline, CDR1 is MDHEN and CDR2 is SYDVKM. The CDR3 runs to 14 residues. V was clipped by 10 bases and J by 1 base, with 14 bases between them. CDR3 DNA: TGTGCCATCGCCCTAGATGCGGCCAAAAACATTCAGTACTTC. Translation gives CAIALDAAKNIQYF. The full variable domain, in which reference TRBV28 and TRBJ2-4 provide the parts outside the CDR3, is DVKVTQSSRYLVKRTGEKVFLECVQDMDHENMFWYRQDPGLGLRLIYFSYDVKMKEKGDIPEGYSVSREKKERFSLILESASTNQTSMYLCAIALDAAKNIQYFGAGTRLSVL.

This chain uses TRBV29-1 with TRBJ1-4; TRBD1 agrees at 8 bases. CDR3 size: 14 residues. Germline V gene sequence: CDR1 SQVTM, CDR2 ANQGSEA. J was trimmed by 5 bases and V by 7 bases; bases with no gene match: 9. CDR3 region: CSAAWDRLNEKLFF. DNA for the CDR3: TGCAGCGCGGCGTGGGACAGGCTAAATGAAAAACTGTTTTTT.

V is TRBV28 and J is TRBJ1-5; D may be TRBD1 (5 bases). Deletions cut 8 bases from V and 0 bases from J, with 14 bases between. The CDR3 has 15 amino acids. CDR1 and CDR2 (germline): MDHEN, SYDVKM. The CDR3 DNA sequence: TGTGCCAGCGAATATTCAGGGTATAGCAATCAGCCCCAGCATTTT. Translating gives CASEYSGYSNQPQHF. The whole variable domain, remainder taken from reference TRBV28 and TRBJ1-5, is DVKVTQSSRYLVKRTGEKVFLECVQDMDHENMFWYRQDPGLGLRLIYFSYDVKMKEKGDIPEGYSVSREKKERFSLILESASTNQTSMYLCASEYSGYSNQPQHFGDGTRLSIL.

The V gene is TRBV6-6, the J gene TRBJ1-2; 8 bases are a match to TRBD1. Germline assignment: CDR1 MNHNY and CDR2 SVGAGI (reference sequence). With 0 bases clipped from V and 2 bases from J, the junction kept 2 bases outside the gene matches. The CDR3 loop spans 15 amino acids. CDR3 residues: CASSYSDRVNYGYTF. CDR3 nucleotide sequence: TGTGCCAGCAGTTACTCGGACAGGGTAAACTATGGCTACACCTTC.

The chain is built from TRBV7-2 and TRBJ1-2; possibly TRBD1 for D (6 bases). This CDR3 spans 17 amino acids. V was pared by 1 base and J by 3 bases, with 18 bases between. The germline CDR1 and CDR2 sequences are SGHTA and FQGNSA. In DNA form, the CDR3 reads TGTGCCAGCAGCTTAGATGGGGGGCGCTATGGTGACTATGGCTACACCTTC. It encodes CASSLDGGRYGDYGYTF. Full variable domain (remainder filled in from reference TRBV7-2 and TRBJ1-2): GAGVSQSPSNKVTEKGKDVELRCDPISGHTALYWYRQSLGQGLEFLIYFQGNSAPDKSGLPSDRFSAERTGGSVSTLTIQRTQQEDSAVYLCASSLDGGRYGDYGYTFGSGTRLTVV.

There are a few counts of this clone. V is TRBV27 and J is TRBJ2-7; TRBD1 or TRBD2 may be the D gene (6 bases each). V gave up 8 bases and J gave up 3 bases, with 14 bases separating them. The germline V gene encodes CDR1 MNHEY and CDR2 SMNVEV (reference sequence). The CDR3 loop spans 13 amino acids. The CDR3: CASGGGGDYEQYF. The CDR3 DNA reads TGTGCCAGCGGGGGCGGCGGGGACTACGAGCAGTACTTC.

The rearrangement uses TRBV9 and TRBJ2-1; D not certain. CDR3 length equals 12 residues. Trimming stripped 3 bases from V and 9 bases from J, with 10 bases between. Per the germline V gene, CDR1 is SGDLS and CDR2 is YYNGEE. The CDR3 reads CASSAPPGEQFF. Written as DNA, the CDR3 is TGTGCCAGCAGCGCACCGCCGGGTGAGCAGTTCTTC.